A single sample is the source of the 21 T cell receptor beta chains below, sequenced in a study of T cells after yellow fever vaccination. Each CDR3 protein is one row after TCRdb ran MiXCR on the 5' RACE reads. The sample shows 300,000 to 400,000 distinct CDR3 sequences, 12% of them seen only once. The sample was CD4+ T cells sorted from PBMCs, taken 15 days after the yellow fever booster vaccination. Source of these receptors: a man younger than 35 who received the YFV17D yellow fever vaccine.

The chain has TRBV7-2 and TRBJ2-5; D is possibly TRBD2 (5 bases). V dropped 2 bases and J dropped 1 base, with 17 bases sitting between them. The CDR3 loop spans 17 amino acids. Germline V gene sequence: CDR1 SGHTA, CDR2 FQGNSA. CDR3 bases: TGTGCCAGCAGCTTAATCGACCGCGGGCGGCCCCAAGAGACCCAGTACTTC. Translated, it gives CASSLIDRGRPQETQYF.

The V and J genes are TRBV28 and TRBJ2-1; 7 bases are a match to TRBD1. Germline trimming cut 10 bases from V and 3 bases from J; bases unmatched to any gene: 9. The germline V gene encodes CDR1 MDHEN and CDR2 SYDVKM. This CDR3 comprises 14 residues. CDR3 bases: TGTGCCACCAATGGGGCAGGGGGCTACAATGAGCAGTTCTTC. Amino acid sequence: CATNGAGGYNEQFF.

The chain combines TRBV18 with TRBJ2-6; 12 positions match TRBD1. CDR3 length: 18 residues. Germline assignment: CDR1 KGHSH and CDR2 LQKENI. With V trimmed by 3 bases and J by 2 bases, 5 bases remained unmatched. The CDR3 is CASSPLGQGAPGANVLTF. The CDR3, as DNA: TGTGCCAGCTCACCCCTGGGACAGGGGGCGCCTGGGGCCAACGTCCTGACTTTC.

This clonotype was seen ten or more times. This chain connects TRBV20-1 to TRBJ2-7; D gene uncertain. This CDR3 contains 13 residues. The ends were cut back, 4 bases at V and 6 bases at J, with 16 bases in the middle. Germline V gives CDR1 DFQATT, CDR2 SNEGSKA (reference sequence). The DNA for the CDR3 is TGCAGTGCTAACGTCCCCCGGTCGGTCGAGCAGTACGTC. Its protein product is CSANVPRSVEQYV.

This clonotype was seen only a few times. The rearrangement joins TRBV20-1 to TRBJ1-1, with 9 nucleotides matching TRBD1. The CDR3 sequence is 16 residues long. Unmatched junction bases numbered 14, after V lost 3 bases and J lost 6 bases. Germline loops: CDR1 DFQATT, CDR2 SNEGSKA (reference sequence). CDR3 DNA: TGCAGTGCTAGGGCGCAGCTAGGACAGGGGAAGGCTGAAGCTTTCTTT. It translates to CSARAQLGQGKAEAFF.

Points on this clonotype: An end of the junction does not agree with germline; a read error may underlie this. The gene calls are TRBV18 and TRBJ2-5; D is tentatively TRBD1 or TRBD2 (5 bases each). The CDR3 is made up of 15 amino acids. From germline, CDR1 is KGHSH and CDR2 LQKENI. CDR3 DNA: TGTGCCGGCTCACCACCCGGGACCGCCCAAGAGACCCAGTACTTC. It encodes CAGSPPGTAQETQYF.

At least ten counts were recorded for this clonotype. V usage is TRBV2 and J usage is TRBJ1-1; D is unclear. Germline values: CDR1 SNHLY, CDR2 FYNNEI. This CDR3 has 13 residues. The V end was cut by 7 bases, the J end by 1 base, with 10 bases between. This CDR3 reads CASKPAGNTEAFF. CDR3 nucleotides: TGTGCCAGCAAGCCCGCGGGGAACACTGAAGCTTTCTTT.

This chain uses TRBV29-1 with TRBJ2-7; possible D gene TRBD2, 5 bases. Trimming removed 7 bases from V and 2 bases from J, with 15 bases in between. Per germline, CDR1 SQVTM and CDR2 ANQGSEA. The CDR3 extends over 13 amino acids. This chain's CDR3 is CSASKSPPYEQYF. The CDR3 bases are TGCAGCGCTAGCAAGTCTCCGCCCTACGAGCAGTACTTC.

This clonotype was counted only a few times. The chain has TRBV27 and TRBJ2-7, with unresolved D. The CDR3 totals 13 residues. Per germline, CDR1 MNHEY and CDR2 SMNVEV (reference sequence). V was shortened by 2 bases and J by 3 bases, with 8 bases between the two germline ends. CDR3 sequence reads: CASSLKRFYEQYF. CDR3 coding DNA: TGTGCCAGCAGTTTAAAGAGATTCTACGAGCAGTACTTC.

This chain uses TRBV30 with TRBJ2-1, with TRBD1 matching 7 bases. Looked up from germline, CDR1 is GTSNPN and CDR2 is SVGIG (reference sequence). CDR3 length: 14 amino acids. V gave up 5 bases and J gave up 4 bases; unmatched junction bases: 8. For the CDR3, the DNA is TGTGCCTGGGATACAGGGGATTGGTACAATGAGCAGTTCTTC. Its translation: CAWDTGDWYNEQFF.

This rearrangement joins TRBV7-9 to TRBJ2-1; D is unclear. This CDR3 is 15 amino acids long. The V end was cut by 1 base, the J end by 0 bases, with 7 bases between. Germline values: CDR1 SEHNR, CDR2 FQNEAQ (reference sequence). For the CDR3, the DNA is TGTGCCAGCAGCTTAGGAGCCTACTCCTACAATGAGCAGTTCTTC. Amino acids: CASSLGAYSYNEQFF.

There are a few counts of this clonotype. This chain links TRBV7-2 with TRBJ1-2, with a tentative D call TRBD1 (6 bases). The CDR3 is 13 residues long. The V gene lost 4 bases and the J gene lost 5 bases, with 11 bases spanning the gap. Germline loops: CDR1 SGHTA, CDR2 FQGNSA. For the CDR3, the DNA is TGTGCCAGCAGCTCCCTACAGGGATATGGCTACACCTTC. Amino acids: CASSSLQGYGYTF.

The genes are TRBV12-3 or TRBV12-4 and TRBJ1-1; no reliable D call. This CDR3 has 14 amino acids. V dropped 5 bases and J dropped 4 bases, with 14 bases sitting between them. The CDR3 DNA is TGTGCCAGCAGTATTTACTTGGGAGGCACTGAAGCTTTCTTT. Amino acid sequence: CASSIYLGGTEAFF.

This sequence joins TRBV20-1 and TRBJ1-4, with D uncertain. V lost 2 bases, J lost 7 bases, and 14 bases lay in between. This CDR3 spans 14 amino acids. Germline V lookup: CDR1 DFQATT, CDR2 SNEGSKA (reference sequence). The CDR3 DNA reads as TGCAGTGCTAGAAAGAGTGAGAGTGGTGAAAAACTGTTTTTT. This codes for CSARKSESGEKLFF.

This clonotype was seen repeatedly, ten times or more. This chain connects TRBV20-1 to TRBJ2-1, with D perhaps given as TRBD1 or TRBD2 (6 bases each). V shed 3 bases and J shed 2 bases, with 14 bases lying between them. The CDR3 totals 15 residues. Germline V gene data show CDR1 as DFQATT and CDR2 as SNEGSKA (reference sequence). CDR3 nucleotide sequence: TGCAGTGCTAGGTCAGGGGACTGGCCCTACAATGAGCAGTTCTTC. Translation gives CSARSGDWPYNEQFF.

V and J are TRBV18 and TRBJ1-5; maybe TRBD1 (5 bases). This CDR3 is 15 amino acids long. V shed 2 bases and J shed 3 bases, with 11 bases lying between them. In germline, CDR1 is KGHSH, CDR2 LQKENI. The DNA for the CDR3 is TGTGCCAGCTCACCAACAGGCGCTACCAATCAGCCCCAGCATTTT. Translated: CASSPTGATNQPQHF.

In its sample, this clonotype was seen a few times. The CDR3 region is CSASQGGNDYGYTF. The CDR3, as DNA: TGCAGTGCTAGTCAAGGAGGTAACGACTATGGCTACACCTTC. The genes are TRBV20-1 and TRBJ1-2, with D unclear. Looked up from germline, CDR1 is DFQATT and CDR2 is SNEGSKA (reference sequence). V lost 3 bases and J 3 bases, leaving 14 bases between the germline ends. The CDR3 is made up of 14 amino acids.

Only one count was recorded for this clonotype. The chain combines TRBV6-2 or TRBV6-3 with TRBJ2-5; maybe TRBD2 (5 bases). V lost 6 bases to trimming and J lost 5 bases, with 16 bases between them. CDR1 is MNHEY, CDR2 SVGEGT, per germline. CDR3 size: 14 residues. The CDR3 DNA is TGTGCCAGCAGCCCCCACGGGGTGGAGGAGACCCAGTACTTC. Its protein product is CASSPHGVEETQYF.

There are a few counts of this clonotype. The chain has TRBV5-1 and TRBJ1-2; TRBD1 matches 7 bases. Per the germline V gene, CDR1 is SGHRS and CDR2 is YFSETQ. The length of the CDR3 is 16 residues. The V gene end was trimmed by 0 bases and the J gene end by 2 bases; junction bases not matched to a gene: 7. CDR3 region: CASSLDSARGNYGYTF. DNA of the CDR3: TGCGCCAGCAGCTTGGATAGCGCCAGGGGGAACTATGGCTACACCTTC.

The chain recombines TRBV9 with TRBJ1-2; D call uncertain. CDR3 length equals 14 residues. The germline gives CDR1 SGDLS, CDR2 YYNGEE. The V and J ends lost 0 bases and 6 bases respectively, with 12 bases between them. CDR3 DNA: TGTGCCAGCAGCGTAGTTGGTGGGGTGAATGGCTACACCTTC. Translating gives CASSVVGGVNGYTF.

This clonotype has more than one count but fewer than ten. The CDR3 sequence is CAIPRYRGPSNTGELFF. The CDR3 region has the DNA TGTGCCATCCCCCGGTACAGGGGACCTTCTAACACCGGGGAGCTGTTTTTT. The rearrangement links TRBV10-3 to TRBJ2-2; the match to TRBD1 covers 7 bases. The CDR3 sequence is 17 residues long. V lost 8 bases, J lost 2 bases, and 14 bases stayed unmatched. The germline gives CDR1 ENHRY, CDR2 SYGVKD.